The 29 T cell receptor beta chains below come from one sample, sequenced in a study of blood T cells in healthy people across ages. Using a J-beta primer mix together with a sample-barcoded 5' primer, a second PCR was run for roughly 6 to 12 cycles. TCRdb redid the calling of the 5' RACE reads with MiXCR, one entry per CDR3 protein. The table has around 710,000 distinct CDR3 sequences, about 42% seen once. The material sequenced was blood. The receptor set was obtained from a woman aged 55-70 years in good health.

This chain uses TRBV6-5 with TRBJ1-5, with 7 bases identical to TRBD1. Germline V CDR1 and CDR2: MNHEY, SVGAGI. Losses at the gene ends were 3 bases for V and 4 bases for J; bases not matched to a gene: 3. The CDR3 extends over 14 amino acids. The CDR3, as DNA: TGTGCCAGCAGTTATGACAGGGAAAATCAGCCCCAGCATTTT. It yields the protein CASSYDRENQPQHF.

The rearrangement uses TRBV3-1 and TRBJ2-3; D remains unclear. V dropped 2 bases and J dropped 0 bases, with 12 bases sitting between them. In germline, CDR1 is LGHDT, CDR2 YNNKEL (reference sequence). This CDR3 has 16 residues. CDR3 loop: CASSQRGSSSTDTQYF. For the CDR3, the DNA is TGTGCCAGCAGCCAAAGAGGTAGTTCTAGCACAGATACGCAGTATTTT.

V and J are TRBV15 and TRBJ2-1, with unresolved D. The CDR3 is 13 amino acids. Between the trimmed V and J ends, which lost 5 bases and 8 bases, there was a span of 13 bases. Germline CDR1 reads LNHNV; CDR2 reads YYDKDF (reference sequence). The CDR3 nucleotides are TGTGCCACCAGCGGGTTACACTTCGATGAGCAGTTCTTC. It encodes CATSGLHFDEQFF.

V is TRBV11-2 and J is TRBJ2-7, with TRBD1 matching over 10 bases. The junction had 13 bases not matched to a gene; V was cut back by 4 bases and J by 4 bases. Germline V CDR1 and CDR2: SGHAT, FQNNGV. This CDR3 spans 17 amino acids. CDR3 protein: CASSYFSGTGVSYEQYF. CDR3 DNA sequence: TGTGCCAGCAGCTACTTTAGTGGGACAGGGGTTAGTTACGAGCAGTACTTC.

This clonotype appeared once. In DNA, the CDR3 is TGTGCCAGCAGCTTGATAGAGGGGGCCTCACCCCTCCACTTT. Amino acid sequence: CASSLIEGASPLHF. The V call is TRBV7-2, the J call TRBJ1-6; TRBD1 aligns across 7 bases. The CDR3 consists of 14 residues. With V trimmed by 3 bases and J by 10 bases, 6 bases remained unmatched. Germline CDR1 and CDR2: SGHTA and FQGNSA.

DNA of the CDR3: TGTGCCAGCAGTGACCTCACCGCGGCAGGGAGTTCAATCTATGGCTACACCTTC. This gives the protein CASSDLTAAGSSIYGYTF. The chain links TRBV25-1 to TRBJ1-2, with D possibly being TRBD1 (5 bases). The germline V gene has CDR1 MGHDK and CDR2 SYGVNS. This CDR3 is built from 18 residues. V lost 3 bases, J lost 4 bases, and 24 bases lay in between.

The chain has TRBV7-7 and TRBJ2-7; 9 bases line up with TRBD2. Germline CDR1 and CDR2: SSHAT and FNYEAQ (reference sequence). This CDR3 region has 16 residues. Trimming removed 4 bases from V and 0 bases from J; junction bases left unmatched: 7. The CDR3 DNA is TGTGCCAGCAGCTCTACTAGCGGGTTTAGCTCCTACGAGCAGTACTTC. It encodes CASSSTSGFSSYEQYF.

V and J are TRBV5-1 and TRBJ2-2; 11 bases match TRBD2. Germline V lookup: CDR1 SGHRS, CDR2 YFSETQ. The CDR3 contains 16 residues. J was trimmed by 2 bases and V by 2 bases; bases with no gene match: 2. The CDR3 DNA is TGCGCCAGCAGCTTCGGGACTAGCGGTAACACCGGGGAGCTGTTTTTT. Translated, it gives CASSFGTSGNTGELFF.

This clonotype was seen only once. The chain employs TRBV7-2 and TRBJ2-7; 7 nucleotides align to TRBD2. Losses at the gene ends were 4 bases for V and 7 bases for J; bases not matched to a gene: 19. Looked up from germline, CDR1 is SGHTA and CDR2 is FQGNSA. CDR3 length equals 17 residues. The CDR3 here is CASSSQTGRGTYNEQYF. CDR3 DNA: TGTGCCAGCAGCTCCCAAACGGGGAGGGGAACCTACAATGAGCAGTACTTC.

Ten or more counts support this clonotype. This chain uses TRBV9 with TRBJ2-3; tentative D call: TRBD2 (5 bases). V lost 0 bases to trimming and J lost 2 bases, with 10 bases between them. The V gene's germline CDR1 is SGDLS and CDR2 YYNGEE. The CDR3 sequence is 15 residues long. CDR3 in amino acids: CASSVDPSNTDTQYF. The CDR3 nucleotides read TGTGCCAGCAGCGTAGATCCTAGCAACACAGATACGCAGTATTTT.

The chain employs TRBV30 and TRBJ2-5, with a weak D call TRBD1 (6 bases). TRBJ2-7 matches the DNA end more closely, so the J call is doubtful. Germline values: CDR1 GTSNPN, CDR2 SVGIG (reference sequence). The CDR3 runs to 12 residues. CDR3 sequence (DNA): TGTGCCTGGAGTCAGGGGAACTACGAGCAGTACTTC. Translating it yields CAWSQGNYEQYF.

This clonotype was counted between two and nine times. J is TRBJ2-6 and V is TRBV12-3 or TRBV12-4; 7 bases line up with TRBD1. CDR3 length equals 14 residues. The V gene end was trimmed by 11 bases and the J gene end by 0 bases; junction bases not matched to a gene: 4. The CDR3 nucleotides are TGTGCCGAGGGGGCCGTCTCTGGGGCCAACGTCCTGACTTTC. This codes for CAEGAVSGANVLTF.

In this sample, this clonotype turned up once. The V call is TRBV7-2, the J call TRBJ1-2; no firm D call. The V and J ends lost 0 bases and 2 bases respectively, with 13 bases between them. Germline CDR1 is SGHTA and CDR2 is FQGNSA. CDR3 size: 16 residues. CDR3 sequence (DNA): TGTGCCAGCAGCTTAGCGGCGGACCCCTCAAACTATGGCTACACCTTC. This encodes CASSLAADPSNYGYTF.

This chain joins TRBV6-6 and TRBJ1-2, with unresolved D. This CDR3 region has 12 residues. Trimming left V 6 bases short and J 6 bases short, with 11 bases between. The germline CDR1 and CDR2 sequences are MNHNY and SVGAGI (reference sequence). The CDR3 DNA reads TGTGCCAGCAGCCTCCTCGAACATGGCTACACCTTC. Protein: CASSLLEHGYTF.

The gene calls are TRBV11-2 and TRBJ1-2; no clear D. From germline, CDR1 is SGHAT and CDR2 FQNNGV. Between the trimmed V and J ends, which lost 5 bases and 3 bases, there was a span of 16 bases. There are 15 residues in the CDR3. The CDR3 here is CASSPRTVPYYGYTF. The CDR3 DNA is TGTGCCAGCAGCCCCCGGACGGTTCCCTACTATGGCTACACCTTC. Full variable domain (remainder filled in from reference TRBV11-2 and TRBJ1-2): EAGVAQSPRYKIIEKRQSVAFWCNPISGHATLYWYQQILGQGPKLLIQFQNNGVVDDSQLPKDRFSAERLKGVDSTLKIQPAKLEDSAVYLCASSPRTVPYYGYTFGSGTRLTVV.

A few counts support this clonotype. The rearrangement links TRBV24-1 to TRBJ2-1, with 10 positions matching TRBD1. CDR3 length: 14 residues. The V gene end was trimmed by 9 bases and the J gene end by 8 bases; junction bases not matched to a gene: 9. Germline V gives CDR1 KGHDR, CDR2 SFDVKD. For the CDR3, the DNA is TGTGCCACCTCCGGGACAGGGGTAGGTGATGAGCAGTTCTTC. Its protein product is CATSGTGVGDEQFF.

This chain connects TRBV3-1 to TRBJ1-1; 9 bases fit TRBD1. The V gene end was trimmed by 1 base and the J gene end by 5 bases; junction bases not matched to a gene: 11. CDR3 length: 17 amino acids. The V gene's germline CDR1 is LGHDT and CDR2 YNNKEL (reference sequence). Here the CDR3 DNA reads TGTGCCAGCAGCCAAGCAGGACAGGGGCTCAGTGGGACTGAAGCTTTCTTT. It is translated as CASSQAGQGLSGTEAFF. The full variable domain, in which reference TRBV3-1 and TRBJ1-1 provide the parts outside the CDR3, is DTAVSQTPKYLVTQMGNDKSIKCEQNLGHDTMYWYKQDSKKFLKIMFSYNNKELIINETVPNRFSPKSPDKAHLNLHINSLELGDSAVYFCASSQAGQGLSGTEAFFGQGTRLTVV.

Remarks on this clonotype: One base away lies a much larger clone, so this may be a sequencing read error. The chain has TRBV3-1 and TRBJ2-5; the D is unclear. V was shortened by 1 base and J by 3 bases, with 6 bases between the two germline ends. The CDR3 totals 13 residues. CDR1 LGHDT and CDR2 YNNKEL come from the germline V gene (reference sequence). The CDR3 DNA follows: TGTGCCAGCAGCCAAGCGGCGGAAGAGACCCAGTACTTC. It yields the protein CASSQAAEETQYF.

This clonotype occurred many times. The chain combines TRBV7-9 with TRBJ2-7; TRBD2 might be the D (5 bases). The end of the DNA fits TRBJ2-5 better, so the J call may be wrong. The CDR3 extends over 15 amino acids. Per germline, CDR1 SEHNR and CDR2 FQNEAQ (reference sequence). CDR3 residues: CASSFTGLAGETQYF. The CDR3 bases are TGTGCCAGCAGCTTTACCGGGCTAGCTGGCGAGACCCAGTACTTC.

The chain combines TRBV9 with TRBJ2-1, with TRBD1 as a possible D gene (5 bases). Germline-derived CDR1 and CDR2 are SGDLS and YYNGEE. The V and J ends lost 4 bases and 6 bases respectively, with 17 bases between them. The CDR3 runs to 15 residues. The CDR3 here is CASSPSWGGVNEQFF. The CDR3 nucleotides are TGTGCCAGCAGCCCATCTTGGGGCGGAGTCAATGAGCAGTTCTTC.

The J gene is TRBJ1-2, the V gene TRBV6-5; no reliable D call. The CDR3 length is 15 residues. The V end was cut by 5 bases, the J end by 5 bases, with 18 bases between. Germline values: CDR1 MNHEY, CDR2 SVGAGI. The CDR3 DNA follows: TGTGCCAGCAGTCGCCTGAGGGCGAATCAATATGGCTACACCTTC. This translates into CASSRLRANQYGYTF.

With respect to this clonotype: With a much larger clone just one base away, this may be a read error. The J gene is TRBJ2-5, the V gene TRBV29-1; possible D gene TRBD2, 6 bases. The end of the DNA fits TRBJ2-7 better, so the J call may be wrong. This CDR3 comprises 12 residues. Germline V gene lookup returns CDR1 SQVTM and CDR2 ANQGSEA. The DNA of the CDR3 is TGCAGCGTCGGGACTGCTACCTACGAGCAGTACTTC. The encoded protein is CSVGTATYEQYF.

A few counts support this clonotype. The chain carries TRBV10-3 and TRBJ2-5, with a tentative D call TRBD2 (5 bases). The V end lost 4 bases, the J end lost 5 bases, and 8 bases lay between the germline ends. Per the germline V gene, CDR1 is ENHRY and CDR2 is SYGVKD. This CDR3 comprises 12 residues. The CDR3 protein is CAISALAETQYF. CDR3 nucleotides: TGTGCCATCAGTGCCCTAGCCGAGACCCAGTACTTC.

The table lists this clonotype with a few counts. This chain links TRBV29-1 with TRBJ1-2; no definite D call. Germline CDR1 and CDR2: SQVTM and ANQGSEA. V was shortened by 4 bases and J by 4 bases, with 13 bases between the two germline ends. CDR3 length: 13 amino acids. The CDR3 loop is CSVGGGHGYGYTF. CDR3 coding DNA: TGCAGCGTTGGTGGAGGTCACGGCTATGGCTACACCTTC.

The rearrangement uses TRBV29-1 and TRBJ2-7; D ambiguous. Germline V CDR1 and CDR2: SQVTM, ANQGSEA. The CDR3 is 8 residues long. Trimming pared 8 bases from V and 3 bases from J, leaving 2 bases between. Here the CDR3 DNA reads TGCAGCAACTACGAGCAGTACTTC. Amino acid sequence: CSNYEQYF.

The chain uses TRBV24-1 and TRBJ2-5; TRBD1 is a possible D gene (6 bases). Trimming removed 8 bases at V and 3 bases at J, with 24 bases between. Germline V lookup: CDR1 KGHDR, CDR2 SFDVKD. This CDR3 region has 17 residues. The CDR3 loop is CATMDDRDPQGKETQYF. Here the CDR3 DNA reads TGTGCCACCATGGACGACCGGGACCCCCAGGGGAAAGAGACCCAGTACTTC.

The sample holds a few counts of this clonotype. The chain uses TRBV6-5 and TRBJ1-2; the D gene is possibly TRBD1 (5 bases). V lost 8 bases, J lost 1 base, and 8 bases lay in between. CDR3 size: 12 residues. CDR1 MNHEY and CDR2 SVGAGI come from the germline V gene. The CDR3 DNA reads TGTGCCAGCTGGACAATTAACTATGGCTACACCTTC. Its protein is CASWTINYGYTF.

This clonotype was detected a few times. The chain recombines TRBV7-2 with TRBJ2-3; D might be TRBD2 (7 bases). The CDR3 is 15 residues long. Per germline, CDR1 SGHTA and CDR2 FQGNSA. V lost 5 bases to trimming and J lost 3 bases, with 15 bases between them. Here the CDR3 DNA reads TGTGCCAGCAGCCTCCGTGGGGGGGCGACAGATACGCAGTATTTT. This gives the protein CASSLRGGATDTQYF.

V usage is TRBV6-5 and J usage is TRBJ2-2, with a tentative D call TRBD2 (5 bases). The CDR3 extends over 16 amino acids. V was trimmed by 2 bases and J by 5 bases, leaving 15 bases between them. Germline V gene data show CDR1 as MNHEY and CDR2 as SVGAGI. For the CDR3, the DNA is TGTGCCAGCAGTTACGCTGGGTCCGGGGTAACCGGGGAGCTGTTTTTT. Translation: CASSYAGSGVTGELFF.